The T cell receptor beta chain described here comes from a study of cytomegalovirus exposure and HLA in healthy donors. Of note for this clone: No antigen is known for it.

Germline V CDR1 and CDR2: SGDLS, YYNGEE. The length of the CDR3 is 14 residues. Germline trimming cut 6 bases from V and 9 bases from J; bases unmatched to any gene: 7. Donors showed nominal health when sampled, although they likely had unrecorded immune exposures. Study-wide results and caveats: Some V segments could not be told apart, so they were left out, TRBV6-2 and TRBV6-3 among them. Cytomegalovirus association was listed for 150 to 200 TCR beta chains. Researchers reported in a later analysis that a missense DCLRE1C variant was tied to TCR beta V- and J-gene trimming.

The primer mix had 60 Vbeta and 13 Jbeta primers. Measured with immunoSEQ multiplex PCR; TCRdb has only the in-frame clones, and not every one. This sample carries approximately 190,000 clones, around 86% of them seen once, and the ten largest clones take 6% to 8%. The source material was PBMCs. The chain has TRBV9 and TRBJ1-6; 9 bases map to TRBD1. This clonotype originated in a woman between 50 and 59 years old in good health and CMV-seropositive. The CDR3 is CASNPGTGISPLHF. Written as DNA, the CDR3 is TGTGCCAGCAACCCCGGGACAGGGATTTCACCCCTCCACTTT.